The next 22 T cell receptor beta chains were all read from a single sample in a study of cytomegalovirus exposure and HLA in healthy donors. The PCR made use of 60 Vbeta and 13 Jbeta primers. Sequencing used immunoSEQ multiplex PCR; TCRdb keeps in-frame clones, though not all of them. The repertoire holds over 65,000 clones, with about 68% as singletons. What was sequenced was PBMCs. The receptors were sampled from a woman aged 25 to 39 in good health and CMV-seropositive.

V and J are TRBV11-3 and TRBJ2-5, with 13 bases identical to TRBD2. Trimming cost V 3 bases and J 1 base; bases outside gene matches: 5. The germline gives CDR1 SGHNT, CDR2 YENEEA. The CDR3 consists of 17 residues. CDR3 coding DNA: TGTGCCAGCAGCTTGGGGGGACTAGCGGGATCCCAAGAGACCCAGTACTTC. The encoded protein is CASSLGGLAGSQETQYF.

The chain uses TRBV28 and TRBJ2-2; TRBD2 might be the D (5 bases). Germline V lookup: CDR1 MDHEN, CDR2 SYDVKM. V dropped 5 bases and J dropped 5 bases, with 9 bases sitting between them. The CDR3 loop spans 13 amino acids. Here the CDR3 DNA reads TGTGCCAGCAGTGTGACTATTACCGGGGAGCTGTTTTTT. Amino acids: CASSVTITGELFF.

The chain is built from TRBV5-6 and TRBJ2-2; 7 bases are a match to TRBD1. CDR1 and CDR2 (germline): SGHDT, YYEEEE. The CDR3 runs 17 residues. V gave up 1 base and J gave up 6 bases; unmatched junction bases: 12. Here the CDR3 DNA reads TGTGCCAGCAGCTTGAAGGGGCAGGGGGTCATAGCCGGGGAGCTGTTTTTT. Residues: CASSLKGQGVIAGELFF.

This chain connects TRBV6-6 to TRBJ1-3; D might be TRBD1 (6 bases). Trimming stripped 1 base from V and 1 base from J, with 11 bases between. The length of the CDR3 is 16 residues. CDR1 and CDR2 from the germline V gene are MNHNY and SVGAGI (reference sequence). CDR3 bases: TGTGCCAGCAGTTACTTTACAGGGAAATCTGGAAACACCATATATTTT. Its translation: CASSYFTGKSGNTIYF.

This clone was seen only a few times. The chain has TRBV5-5 and TRBJ2-1, with TRBD2 as a possible D gene (6 bases). Per the germline V gene, CDR1 is SGHKS and CDR2 is YYEKEE (reference sequence). This CDR3 has 12 residues. The V and J ends lost 3 bases and 12 bases respectively, with 13 bases between them. The CDR3 loop reads CASSSIAGRQFF. DNA of the CDR3: TGTGCCAGCAGCTCTATCGCGGGACGGCAGTTCTTC.

CDR3 amino acids: CASSRGLAQETQYF. In DNA form, the CDR3 reads TGTGCCAGCAGCCGCGGGCTAGCCCAAGAGACCCAGTACTTC. J is TRBJ2-5 and V is TRBV6-5; tentative D call: TRBD2 (5 bases). Trimming left V 6 bases short and J 1 base short, with 12 bases between. This CDR3 contains 14 residues. Germline CDR1 MNHEY, CDR2 SVGAGI.

The rearrangement uses TRBV28 and TRBJ1-5, with D tentatively TRBD1 (5 bases). The CDR3 consists of 16 residues. V dropped 0 bases and J dropped 2 bases, with 11 bases sitting between them. In germline, CDR1 is MDHEN, CDR2 SYDVKM. Here the CDR3 DNA reads TGTGCCAGCAGTTTATGGCGGGGCTCTGGCAATCAGCCCCAGCATTTT. It is translated as CASSLWRGSGNQPQHF.

The rearrangement links TRBV13 to TRBJ2-6; 8 bases line up with TRBD2. V trimming: 0 bases; J trimming: 0 bases; junction bases outside the gene matches: 10. CDR1 is PRHDT, CDR2 FYEKMQ, per germline (reference sequence). The CDR3 length is 20 residues. CDR3 nucleotide sequence: TGTGCCAGCAGCTTAGGCCCCACTAGCGGTGATTCCTCTGGGGCCAACGTCCTGACTTTC. This translates into CASSLGPTSGDSSGANVLTF.

This rearrangement joins TRBV5-6 to TRBJ2-5; the match to TRBD2 covers 13 bases. This CDR3 is built from 17 residues. Per the germline V gene, CDR1 is SGHDT and CDR2 is YYEEEE. V lost 4 bases to trimming and J lost 4 bases; unmatched junction nucleotides: 10. In DNA, the CDR3 is TGTGCCAGCAGCCGACTAGCGGGAGGCGGTAGGGTAGAGACCCAGTACTTC. Translation: CASSRLAGGGRVETQYF.

The DNA for the CDR3 is TGCGCCAGCAGTGAGGGCGGGTCTGCAGATACGCAGTATTTT. Its translation is CASSEGGSADTQYF. The chain carries TRBV10-1 and TRBJ2-3, with a tentative D call TRBD2 (5 bases). The CDR3 sequence is 14 residues long. Looked up from germline, CDR1 is WNHNN and CDR2 is SYGVQD (reference sequence). Trimming removed 2 bases from V and 4 bases from J, with 10 bases in between.

The rearrangement uses TRBV30 and TRBJ2-1, with 7 bases lining up with TRBD2. This CDR3 region has 17 residues. Germline V gene lookup returns CDR1 GTSNPN and CDR2 SVGIG (reference sequence). V gave up 2 bases and J gave up 0 bases; unmatched junction bases: 10. CDR3 amino acids: CAWSLAATESSYNEQFF. CDR3 nucleotide sequence: TGTGCCTGGAGTCTAGCGGCCACGGAGAGCTCCTACAATGAGCAGTTCTTC.

This clone was seen repeatedly, ten times or more. The V call is TRBV5-1, the J call TRBJ1-1, with D unresolved. Germline CDR1 SGHRS, CDR2 YFSETQ. V gave up 0 bases and J gave up 1 base, with 4 bases separating them. The CDR3 extends over 13 amino acids. The CDR3 region is CASSLDRNTEAFF. CDR3 sequence (DNA): TGCGCCAGCAGCTTGGACAGGAACACTGAAGCTTTCTTT.

This clone was seen only a few times. The rearrangement joins TRBV7-9 to TRBJ2-4, with 9 bases aligning to TRBD1. The J segment lost 10 bases and the V segment lost 4 bases, leaving 8 bases of the junction unmatched. This CDR3 has 14 residues. The germline V gene encodes CDR1 SEHNR and CDR2 FQNEAQ (reference sequence). The DNA of the CDR3 is TGTGCCAGCAGCTCCAAGGGACAGGGAGGGATTCAGTACTTC. Its protein product is CASSSKGQGGIQYF.

V usage is TRBV6-1 and J usage is TRBJ1-1; TRBD1 aligns across 7 bases. V lost 1 base and J lost 1; bases outside the gene matches: 6. The CDR3 covers 16 residues. CDR1 MNHNS and CDR2 SASEGT come from the germline V gene. For the CDR3, the DNA is TGTGCCAGCAGTGAAGTTGGTCGGACAGGGAACACTGAAGCTTTCTTT. Amino acid sequence: CASSEVGRTGNTEAFF.

The J gene is TRBJ2-5, the V gene TRBV10-1; TRBD2 matches at 12 bases. Losses at the gene ends were 6 bases for V and 1 base for J; bases not matched to a gene: 6. The length of the CDR3 is 16 residues. Germline V CDR1 and CDR2: WNHNN, SYGVQD (reference sequence). CDR3 loop: CASSPGTSGLQETQYF. The CDR3 bases are TGCGCCAGCAGCCCCGGGACTAGCGGGCTCCAAGAGACCCAGTACTTC.

V is TRBV6-5 and J is TRBJ2-1; 10 nucleotides line up with TRBD1. Per germline, CDR1 MNHEY and CDR2 SVGAGI. The CDR3 length is 16 residues. The ends lost 4 bases at V and 6 bases at J; junction bases unmatched: 9. CDR3 sequence (DNA): TGTGCCAGCAGTTCAATGACCGGGACAGGGGTCAATGAGCAGTTCTTC. This encodes CASSSMTGTGVNEQFF.

The chain joins TRBV18 to TRBJ2-7; possible D gene TRBD1, 6 bases. This CDR3 has 15 amino acids. Trimming removed 3 bases at V and 5 bases at J, with 17 bases between. Germline CDR1 KGHSH, CDR2 LQKENI. The CDR3 DNA sequence: TGTGCCAGCTCACCGGTGGTGGCAGGGGCCCACGAGCAGTACTTC. Translation gives CASSPVVAGAHEQYF.

The chain links TRBV11-2 to TRBJ1-6; a possible D gene is TRBD1 (5 bases). CDR3 length: 15 amino acids. V dropped 1 base and J dropped 7 bases, with 11 bases sitting between them. Germline-derived CDR1 and CDR2 are SGHAT and FQNNGV. The DNA of the CDR3 is TGTGCCAGCAGCTTAGGGGGCACGGCAAATTCACCCCTCCACTTT. The encoded protein is CASSLGGTANSPLHF.

This rearrangement joins TRBV5-1 to TRBJ2-7; 14 bases fit TRBD2. The CDR3 covers 17 residues. V lost 3 bases and J lost 3; bases outside the gene matches: 8. Germline CDR1 is SGHRS and CDR2 is YFSETQ. CDR3 sequence: CASSYGTSGRQFYEQYF. In DNA form, the CDR3 reads TGCGCCAGCAGCTACGGGACTAGCGGGAGACAATTCTACGAGCAGTACTTC.

J is TRBJ2-1 and V is TRBV2; 7 bases are shared with TRBD2. CDR3 length: 14 residues. V was clipped by 7 bases and J by 4 bases; unmatched bases: 7. CDR1 is SNHLY, CDR2 FYNNEI, per germline. The CDR3 DNA sequence: TGTGCCAGCACCGCTAGCGGAGTATACAATGAGCAGTTCTTC. It specifies CASTASGVYNEQFF.

V is TRBV4-2 and J is TRBJ2-2, with 7 nucleotides matching TRBD1. The CDR3 totals 16 residues. V shed 3 bases, J shed 3 bases, and the junction held 7 bases outside the gene matches. The germline V gene has CDR1 LGHNA and CDR2 YNFKEQ. CDR3 coding DNA: TGTGCCAGCAGCCAGGCCGGGACAGCTCACACCGGGGAGCTGTTTTTT. As protein: CASSQAGTAHTGELFF.

CDR3 bases: TGCGCCAGCAGTGCTGGGAGCTCCTACGAGCAGTACTTC. The encoded protein is CASSAGSSYEQYF. This rearrangement joins TRBV10-1 to TRBJ2-7, with D perhaps matching TRBD2 (5 bases). The CDR3 loop spans 13 amino acids. Germline V CDR1 and CDR2: WNHNN, SYGVQD (reference sequence). Trimming pared 4 bases from V and 0 bases from J, leaving 7 bases between.